The rows below give T cell receptor beta chains drawn from one sample of a study of T cell changes during pregnancy in multiple sclerosis. TCRdb's table, derived via immunoSEQ multiplex PCR, lists solely in-frame clones and lacks some. The sample yields more than 25,000 clones, roughly 87% seen once. This specimen consisted of CD8+ T cells from peripheral blood mononuclear cells, obtained in the third trimester of pregnancy. Every receptor here comes from a female donor with multiple sclerosis, enrolled in a pregnancy study. Both conserved end residues are part of each CDR3. A D gene is named only where the DNA matches it firmly.

V gene: TRBV7-9; D gene: .; CDR3 protein: CASSLARPSTDTQYF
V gene: TRBV11-2; D gene: TRBD1; CDR3 protein: CASSPGTGGEQYF
V gene: TRBV7-2; D gene: TRBD1; CDR3 protein: CASSSTFLEGASSGELFF
V gene: TRBV2; D gene: .; CDR3 protein: CASVRSRDYGYTF
V gene: TRBV2; D gene: .; CDR3 protein: CASSDYLAGSYEQYF
V gene: TRBV18; D gene: .; CDR3 protein: CASSPVGDGELFF
V gene: TRBV2; D gene: .; CDR3 protein: CASSDGSTYEQYF
V gene: TRBV7-3; D gene: TRBD2; CDR3 protein: CASSSGLAGGWGANVLTF
V gene: TRBV27; D gene: TRBD1; CDR3 protein: CASSLGTGYGYTF
V gene: TRBV10-3; D gene: .; CDR3 protein: CAIKEQGRTGELFF
V gene: TRBV27; D gene: .; CDR3 protein: CASSRDSFNYGYTF
V gene: TRBV28; D gene: .; CDR3 protein: CASSYEVGYGYTF
V gene: TRBV2; D gene: TRBD2; CDR3 protein: CASSDTSGRPSYNEQFF
V gene: TRBV9; D gene: .; CDR3 protein: CASSPPRGGTEAFF
V gene: TRBV5-1; D gene: TRBD2; CDR3 protein: CASSQHRVPRLAGTGELFF
V gene: TRBV28; D gene: TRBD1; CDR3 protein: CASRPRTGEDYGYTF
V gene: TRBV9; D gene: TRBD2; CDR3 protein: CASSDNTNPGTRKPNEQFF
V gene: TRBV6-4; D gene: TRBD2; CDR3 protein: CASSELAGDYNEQFF
V gene: TRBV15; D gene: .; CDR3 protein: CATSRDRAYNSPLHF
V gene: TRBV29-1; D gene: TRBD2; CDR3 protein: CSVEGGRGNEQFF
V gene: TRBV27; D gene: .; CDR3 protein: CASSLRLSAYEQYF
V gene: TRBV7-9; D gene: .; CDR3 protein: CASSFRLEETQYF
V gene: TRBV30; D gene: TRBD1; CDR3 protein: CAWSAGTERINYGYTF
V gene: TRBV28; D gene: .; CDR3 protein: CASSRRERPLHF
V gene: TRBV7-9; D gene: .; CDR3 protein: CASSLPAVPNYGYTF
V gene: TRBV27; D gene: .; CDR3 protein: CASSLWGGPFQPQHF
V gene: TRBV9; D gene: .; CDR3 protein: CASGEGGHEQFF
V gene: TRBV7-9; D gene: .; CDR3 protein: CASSPARGNPDTQYF
V gene: TRBV27; D gene: .; CDR3 protein: CASSAGEANYGYTF
V gene: TRBV7-8; D gene: TRBD1; CDR3 protein: CASSYTTGVGEQYF
V gene: TRBV7-9; D gene: .; CDR3 protein: CASSLGGNGYTF
V gene: TRBV10-3; D gene: .; CDR3 protein: CAISQAETQYF
V gene: TRBV9; D gene: TRBD2; CDR3 protein: CASSVEGAGGTNEQFF
V gene: TRBV27; D gene: TRBD2; CDR3 protein: CASSAATSGRYNEQFF
V gene: TRBV7-9; D gene: TRBD1; CDR3 protein: CASSLAGGQGRYEQYF
V gene: TRBV27; D gene: TRBD1; CDR3 protein: CASSADRGHEQYF
V gene: TRBV5-6; D gene: .; CDR3 protein: CASSERGSYEQYF
V gene: TRBV25-1; D gene: TRBD2; CDR3 protein: CASSDQTSGETGELFF
V gene: TRBV30; D gene: .; CDR3 protein: CAWRRLAGNTIYF
V gene: TRBV18; D gene: .; CDR3 protein: CASSPEGQRFYEQYF
V gene: TRBV6-1; D gene: TRBD2; CDR3 protein: CASSDLGVLAGTDTQYF
V gene: TRBV21-1; D gene: .; CDR3 protein: CASSTRDRGLPKHSYEQYF
V gene: TRBV4-1; D gene: .; CDR3 protein: CASSRGWNEQFF
V gene: TRBV2; D gene: TRBD2; CDR3 protein: CASSLGTWLRRGSGRSTDTQYF
V gene: TRBV7-9; D gene: TRBD1; CDR3 protein: CASSTPRGTQDTQYF
V gene: TRBV6-5; D gene: TRBD2; CDR3 protein: CASSYAGTREQYF
V gene: TRBV9; D gene: TRBD1; CDR3 protein: CASSARDSHNQETQYF
V gene: TRBV5-6; D gene: .; CDR3 protein: CASSLRTSGSYYEQYF
V gene: TRBV29-1; D gene: .; CDR3 protein: CSVEALRGCRPQHF
V gene: TRBV7-2; D gene: .; CDR3 protein: CASSLRGSGISYNEQFF
V gene: TRBV9; D gene: TRBD1; CDR3 protein: CASSPRTGGRSYTF
V gene: TRBV9; D gene: TRBD1; CDR3 protein: CASSAGTGGNQPQHF
V gene: TRBV5-5; D gene: .; CDR3 protein: CASSLRGGRVFF
V gene: TRBV4-1; D gene: .; CDR3 protein: CASSQEGGPIEAFF
V gene: TRBV10-2; D gene: .; CDR3 protein: CASSEGPAFQETQYF
V gene: TRBV9; D gene: TRBD1; CDR3 protein: CASSPRTGTNEKLFF
V gene: TRBV29-1; D gene: .; CDR3 protein: CSVEEDRDEQYF
V gene: TRBV6-1; D gene: TRBD1; CDR3 protein: CATLTRTGSSYEQYF
V gene: TRBV27; D gene: .; CDR3 protein: CASSRPGVTNTQYF
V gene: TRBV5-6; D gene: .; CDR3 protein: CASSPNLLDNEQFF